This passage covers 21 T cell receptor beta chains from one sample sequenced in a study of shared T cell receptors in the human thymus. Some clones are missing from TCRdb's copy, which holds only in-frame ones; the method was immunoSEQ multiplex PCR. Of 700,000 or so clones in the sample, over 75% were seen once. These sequences were also reported in another study, on human thymus T cells.

The sample taken for sequencing was thymocytes. These receptors were collected from a girl less than two years old with a congenital heart defect.

The J gene is TRBJ2-2, the V gene TRBV2; maybe TRBD1 (7 bases). Per germline, CDR1 SNHLY and CDR2 FYNNEI. The CDR3 extends over 18 amino acids. V shed 6 bases and J shed 3 bases, with 23 bases lying between them. The CDR3, as DNA: TGTGCCAGCAGGGCCCCAGGGGGGCCCCTTTCGTACACCGGGGAGCTGTTTTTT. Translated: CASRAPGGPLSYTGELFF.

This chain connects TRBV27 to TRBJ1-6, with 11 positions matching TRBD1. Germline V gene lookup returns CDR1 MNHEY and CDR2 SMNVEV (reference sequence). The CDR3 has 14 amino acids. V was pared by 5 bases and J by 9 bases, with 3 bases of the junction left unmatched. The CDR3 region is CASSPGQGGSPLHF. In DNA, the CDR3 is TGTGCCAGCAGTCCGGGACAGGGGGGTTCACCCCTCCACTTT.

This clone was seen just once. The chain links TRBV5-1 to TRBJ1-5; tentatively, D is TRBD1 (6 bases). The V end lost 5 bases, the J end lost 4 bases, and 10 bases lay between the germline ends. In germline, CDR1 is SGHRS, CDR2 YFSETQ. CDR3 length equals 13 residues. CDR3 sequence reads: CASSPQGNQPQHF. The CDR3 nucleotides are TGCGCCAGCAGTCCACAGGGTAATCAGCCCCAGCATTTT.

The chain joins TRBV6-4 to TRBJ1-2, with a possible D match to TRBD1 (5 bases). V lost 0 bases, J lost 4 bases, and 9 bases lay in between. The germline gives CDR1 MRHNA, CDR2 SNTAGT. This CDR3 is built from 14 residues. CDR3 sequence (DNA): TGTGCCAGCAGTGACTCTCAAGGGGTCTATGGCTACACCTTC. Residues: CASSDSQGVYGYTF.

CDR3 in amino acids: CASTGTGPNEQFF. The CDR3 DNA reads as TGTGCCAGTACCGGGACAGGGCCCAATGAGCAGTTCTTC. The genes are TRBV19 and TRBJ2-1, with 9 positions matching TRBD1. Germline CDR1 LNHDA, CDR2 SQIVND (reference sequence). V shed 7 bases, J shed 6 bases, and the junction held 4 bases outside the gene matches. The CDR3 is made up of 13 amino acids. The whole variable domain, remainder taken from reference TRBV19 and TRBJ2-1, is DGGITQSPKYLFRKEGQNVTLSCEQNLNHDAMYWYRQDPGQGLRLIYYSQIVNDFQKGDIAEGYSVSREKKESFPLTVTSAQKNPTAFYLCASTGTGPNEQFFGPGTRLTVL.

The V call is TRBV14, the J call TRBJ2-7, with TRBD1 matching over 9 bases. The CDR3 contains 19 residues. Losses at the gene ends were 5 bases for V and 1 base for J; bases not matched to a gene: 18. Germline loops: CDR1 SGHDN, CDR2 FVKESK. The CDR3 loop reads CASSALQGASFKGSYEQYF. The CDR3 DNA reads as TGTGCCAGCAGCGCACTACAGGGGGCGTCTTTTAAGGGGTCCTACGAGCAGTACTTC. Looking up the rest from reference TRBV14 and TRBJ2-7 gives the full variable domain: EAGVTQFPSHSVIEKGQTVTLRCDPISGHDNLYWYRRVMGKEIKFLLHFVKESKQDESGMPNNRFLAERTGGTYSTLKVQPAELEDSGVYFCASSALQGASFKGSYEQYFGPGTRLTVT.

V is TRBV5-6 and J is TRBJ1-5; 7 nucleotides line up with TRBD1. The germline V gene encodes CDR1 SGHDT and CDR2 YYEEEE. V dropped 1 base and J dropped 3; count of bases not matched to a gene: 4. There are 15 residues in the CDR3. The CDR3 protein is CASSLKGTANQPQHF. The CDR3 DNA is TGTGCCAGCAGCTTGAAGGGGACAGCCAATCAGCCCCAGCATTTT.

The chain combines TRBV28 with TRBJ1-4, with D maybe TRBD1 (5 bases). The CDR3 loop spans 15 amino acids. Trimming left V 6 bases short and J 6 bases short, with 17 bases between. Germline values: CDR1 MDHEN, CDR2 SYDVKM. The CDR3 here is CASSGPGLAYEKLFF. Here the CDR3 DNA reads TGTGCCAGCAGCGGACCAGGGTTGGCCTATGAAAAACTGTTTTTT.

V gene TRBV28 combines with J gene TRBJ1-6; the match to TRBD1 covers 7 bases. The CDR3 loop spans 12 amino acids. Trimming removed 11 bases from V and 8 bases from J; junction bases left unmatched: 6. CDR1 and CDR2 (germline): MDHEN, SYDVKM. The CDR3 DNA sequence: TGTGCCGAGAGACAGGGTGATTCACCCCTCCACTTT. Residues: CAERQGDSPLHF.

The rearrangement uses TRBV5-5 and TRBJ2-7, with 8 bases matching TRBD2. V shed 5 bases, J shed 6 bases, and the junction held 16 bases outside the gene matches. Germline CDR1 reads SGHKS; CDR2 reads YYEKEE (reference sequence). The CDR3 is 16 residues long. The CDR3 DNA follows: TGTGCCAGCAGACTGACGGGGGCCCGGGGGGGATCCGAGCAGTACTTC. Its protein is CASRLTGARGGSEQYF. The variable domain in full, with the rest retrieved from reference TRBV5-5 and TRBJ2-7, is DAGVTQSPTHLIKTRGQQVTLRCSPISGHKSVSWYQQVLGQGPQFIFQYYEKEERGRGNFPDRFSARQFPNYSSELNVNALLLGDSALYLCASRLTGARGGSEQYFGPGTRLTVT.

The chain employs TRBV5-4 and TRBJ1-2, with TRBD1 as a possible D gene (5 bases). The V gene's germline CDR1 is SGHNT and CDR2 YYREEE (reference sequence). The CDR3 contains 16 residues. Trimming removed 4 bases at V and 6 bases at J, with 22 bases between. CDR3 amino acids: CASSPPRRGASDGYTF. CDR3 in DNA: TGTGCCAGCAGCCCCCCGCGTAGGGGCGCGTCAGATGGCTACACCTTC.

The chain links TRBV10-3 to TRBJ1-2; 7 bases match TRBD1. CDR1 is ENHRY, CDR2 SYGVKD, per germline. V was pared by 4 bases and J by 5 bases, with 7 bases of the junction left unmatched. The CDR3 length is 14 residues. The CDR3, as DNA: TGTGCCATCAGTGGCGGGGACAGCTCTTATGGCTACACCTTC. As protein: CAISGGDSSYGYTF.

This clone occurred once. The V and J genes are TRBV6-1 and TRBJ1-1; D is possibly TRBD1 (6 bases). CDR3 size: 14 residues. CDR1 MNHNS and CDR2 SASEGT come from the germline V gene. Deletions cut 5 bases from V and 2 bases from J, with 12 bases between. CDR3 loop: CASSLHRVNTEAFF. CDR3 bases: TGTGCCAGCAGTTTACACAGGGTAAACACTGAAGCTTTCTTT.

About this clone itself: Compared with germline, one end of the junction differs, possibly owing to a read error. The chain uses TRBV7-9 and TRBJ2-7; D possibly corresponds to TRBD1 (6 bases). Germline V gene data show CDR1 as SEHNR and CDR2 as FQNEAQ (reference sequence). The CDR3 contains 12 residues. CDR3 nucleotides: TGTGCCAGCAGCTTAGATCAGGGGATTGGGTCCTTC. Translated: CASSLDQGIGSF.

The V call is TRBV29-1, the J call TRBJ1-4; TRBD1 is a possible D gene (6 bases). Trimming left V 6 bases short and J 4 bases short, with 15 bases between. Germline V lookup: CDR1 SQVTM, CDR2 ANQGSEA. The CDR3 sequence is 14 residues long. The DNA for the CDR3 is TGCAGCGTGAGCTCGGACAGTTTTAATGAAAAACTGTTTTTT. Translating gives CSVSSDSFNEKLFF.

V gene TRBV5-4 combines with J gene TRBJ1-2; a possible D gene is TRBD1 (5 bases). Looked up from germline, CDR1 is SGHNT and CDR2 is YYREEE (reference sequence). The CDR3 loop spans 16 amino acids. V was pared by 0 bases and J by 4 bases, with 16 bases between. The CDR3 sequence: CASSLVDSRIPYGYTF. The CDR3 nucleotides read TGTGCCAGCAGCTTGGTTGACAGTCGAATCCCCTATGGCTACACCTTC.

The V gene is TRBV6-1, the J gene TRBJ2-7; 8 nucleotides match TRBD1. Germline values: CDR1 MNHNS, CDR2 SASEGT. V gave up 1 base and J gave up 2 bases; unmatched junction bases: 10. The CDR3 is 17 amino acids. CDR3 nucleotide sequence: TGTGCCAGCAGTGAAGTTCGGGACAGGAAGACCACCTACGAGCAGTACTTC. This gives the protein CASSEVRDRKTTYEQYF.

The genes are TRBV6-6 and TRBJ2-7; D possibly corresponds to TRBD1 (6 bases). Deletions cut 6 bases from V and 3 bases from J, with 15 bases between. The CDR3 runs to 14 residues. Per the germline V gene, CDR1 is MNHNY and CDR2 is SVGAGI (reference sequence). Written as DNA, the CDR3 is TGTGCCAGCAGAGATGACAGGAGGAACTACGAGCAGTACTTC. This codes for CASRDDRRNYEQYF.

Notes on this clone: The junction differs from germline at one of its ends, possibly a read error. This chain joins TRBV10-3 and TRBJ2-5; D is possibly TRBD2 (5 bases). This CDR3 has 15 residues. Germline V lookup: CDR1 ENHRY, CDR2 SYGVKD. The CDR3: CAISESGASREAQYF. The CDR3 coding sequence is TGTGCCATCAGTGAGTCGGGTGCTAGCAGAGAGGCCCAGTACTTC.

This clone is a singleton in its sample. The chain combines TRBV28 with TRBJ2-5; 16 nucleotides align to TRBD2. Germline trimming cut 8 bases from V and 5 bases from J; bases unmatched to any gene: 11. The CDR3 contains 17 residues. Germline V gives CDR1 MDHEN, CDR2 SYDVKM. CDR3 protein: CASSWGLAGGPGETQYF. In DNA, the CDR3 is TGTGCCAGCTCGTGGGGACTAGCGGGGGGGCCGGGTGAGACCCAGTACTTC. Full variable domain (remainder filled in from reference TRBV28 and TRBJ2-5): DVKVTQSSRYLVKRTGEKVFLECVQDMDHENMFWYRQDPGLGLRLIYFSYDVKMKEKGDIPEGYSVSREKKERFSLILESASTNQTSMYLCASSWGLAGGPGETQYFGPGTRLLVL.

This sequence joins TRBV7-9 and TRBJ1-2; 7 bases agree with TRBD1. Trimming took 5 bases from V and 6 from J; bases not matched to a gene: 12. The CDR3 covers 15 residues. Per the germline V gene, CDR1 is SEHNR and CDR2 is FQNEAQ (reference sequence). CDR3 loop: CASSTSLYDRDGYTF. The CDR3 DNA follows: TGTGCCAGCAGCACCAGTTTATACGACAGGGATGGCTACACCTTC.